These T cell receptor beta chains were read from a single sample in a study of blood T cell repertoires in COVID-19. Some clones are missing from TCRdb's copy, which holds only in-frame ones; the method was immunoSEQ multiplex PCR. The repertoire has about 260,000 clones, 88% of them found once; the top ten carry over 4%. The sequenced sample was peripheral blood. Receptors were obtained from a man in his 60s who had recovered from COVID-19. Each CDR3 is given with its conserved first and last residue. Each record gives: J gene, D gene, V gene, clone size, CDR3 DNA, CDR3 protein. The D gene is left open where the match is weak. Size tells how often a clone was seen (once, few, many) or the class of an expanded clone, and some rows leave it out.

TRBJ1-6 - TRBV19 - TGTGCCAGTAGTATAGTGGGGCGAAACAGGCGCTCTAATTCACCCCTCCACTTT CASSIVGRNRRSNSPLHF
TRBJ2-5 - TRBV2 few TGTGCCAGCGGGGAGCGCCGGGACCAGTACTTC CASGERRDQYF
TRBJ2-5 TRBD2 TRBV5-6 - TGTGCCAGCAGCTTGTGGTTGGCTAGCGGGGCGGAGACCCAGTACTTC CASSLWLASGAETQYF
TRBJ1-3 TRBD1 TRBV19 - TGTGCCAGTAGTGTTCGACAGGGAGCAGGAAACACCATATATTTT CASSVRQGAGNTIYF
TRBJ1-6 TRBD1 TRBV5-6 - TGTGCCAGCAGGCGGACCGGGACAGGGGATAATTCACCCCTCCACTTT CASRRTGTGDNSPLHF
TRBJ1-2 - TRBV9 once TGTGCCAGCAGCGACCAACTAGATTCTACTAACTATGGCTACACCTTC CASSDQLDSTNYGYTF
TRBJ2-7 - TRBV18 - TGTGCCAGCTCACGTCTCAGGGGCTACGAGCAGTACTTC CASSRLRGYEQYF
TRBJ2-4 TRBD2 TRBV7-9 - TGTGCCAGCAGCCCCAACACCGGACTAGCGGTAGCCAAAAACATTCAGTACTTC CASSPNTGLAVAKNIQYF
TRBJ2-7 - TRBV6-5 once TGTGCCAGCAGTTACCAGGCAGGTGACTACGAGCAGTACTTC CASSYQAGDYEQYF
TRBJ1-1 - TRBV27 once TGTGCCAGCAGTTTTACGTTCGGCAGGGGAAACACTGAAGCTTTCTTT CASSFTFGRGNTEAFF
TRBJ2-5 - TRBV6-2/TRBV6-3 - TGTGCCAGCAGTACCGCCCGGGACTGGAAAGAAGAGACCCAGTACTTC CASSTARDWKEETQYF
TRBJ1-5 - TRBV6-2/TRBV6-3 - TGTGCCAGCAGTTATGGGACATCCCATCAGCCCCAGCATTTT CASSYGTSHQPQHF
TRBJ2-7 TRBD2 TRBV9 once TGTGCCAGCAGCGTAGGCGGGGGGATCTCCTACGAGCAGTACTTC CASSVGGGISYEQYF
TRBJ2-1 - TRBV6-5 - TGTGCCAGCAGTTACTTCGGGTCAAACAATGAGCAGTTCTTC CASSYFGSNNEQFF
TRBJ1-1 TRBD1 TRBV10-1 few TGCGCCAGCAGTATGACAGGGGGCAACACTGAAGCTTTCTTT CASSMTGGNTEAFF
TRBJ2-2 TRBD1 TRBV3-1/TRBV3-2 - TGTGCCAGCAGCCTGCTGCGGATAGGACAGGGGGCTCGGGCCGGGGAGCTGTTTTTT CASSLLRIGQGARAGELFF
TRBJ2-7 TRBD1 TRBV2 - TGTGCCAGCAGTCGACAGGGGGCTTCCAACGAGCAGTACTTC CASSRQGASNEQYF
TRBJ1-2 - TRBV6-6 - TGTGCCGCCGGGACACCAAACTATGGCTACACCTTC CAAGTPNYGYTF
TRBJ1-5 TRBD1 TRBV15 - TGTGCCACCGGATGGACAGGGGTTAGCAATCAGCCCCAGCATTTT CATGWTGVSNQPQHF
TRBJ1-2 TRBD1 TRBV6-5 - TGTGCCAGCAGGGGGACAGTGGCCTTGGGCTACACCTTC CASRGTVALGYTF
TRBJ2-7 TRBD1 TRBV5-8 - TGTGCCAGCAGCCGACAGGGTAAGGGCCTCGAGCAGTACTTC CASSRQGKGLEQYF
TRBJ2-7 TRBD1 TRBV2 few TGTGCCAGCAGTGACCCGACTCGCCGACAGGGAGAATACGAGCAGTACTTC CASSDPTRRQGEYEQYF
TRBJ1-1 - TRBV11-3 - TGTGCCAGCAGCCCCGACGGGGGGGAATTTATTTTCTTT CASSPDGGEFIFF
TRBJ2-7 - TRBV6-5 - TGTGCCAGCAGCCCATCCGGGACACTCAAGCAGTACTTC CASSPSGTLKQYF
TRBJ2-5 - TRBV24-1 - TGTGCCACCAGTGATTCCCCAAAAGAGACCCAGTACTTC CATSDSPKETQYF
TRBJ2-1 TRBD2 TRBV27 - TGTGCCAGCAGTTCACCCGCGGGGGGTTGGAGAGACAATGAGCAGTTCTTC CASSSPAGGWRDNEQFF
TRBJ2-7 - TRBV2 - TGTGCCAGCACTAGACAGGACTCCTACGAGCAGTACTTC CASTRQDSYEQYF
TRBJ1-1 - TRBV2 - TGTGCCAGCAGTTCCGAGCAGAACACTGAAGCTTTCTTT CASSSEQNTEAFF
TRBJ1-1 - TRBV5-4 - TGTGCCAGCAGCCGCCCCGGGTCTGAAGCTTTCTTT CASSRPGSEAFF
TRBJ1-6 TRBD1 TRBV6-1 - TGTGCCAGCAGTGATACTGGACAGGCGTATTCACCCCTCCACTTT CASSDTGQAYSPLHF
TRBJ1-2 TRBD1 TRBV5-1 - TGCGCCAGCAGCTCACAGGGGCTGGTTAACTATGGCTACACCTTC CASSSQGLVNYGYTF
TRBJ1-4 - TRBV9 - TGTGCCAGCAGCGGAGTTACAGGGTGGGGTGAAAAACTGTTTTTT CASSGVTGWGEKLFF
TRBJ2-1 TRBD2 TRBV2 - TGTGCCAGCAGTGAAAGTCGGGGGGTAATGCAGTTCTTC CASSESRGVMQFF
TRBJ2-5 - TRBV19 - TGTGCCAGTAGTACCCGGGGGACCCAGTACTTC CASSTRGTQYF
TRBJ1-2 TRBD1 TRBV14 - TGTGCCAGCAGCCAAGGGACAGGGTACTATGGCTACACCTTC CASSQGTGYYGYTF
TRBJ2-1 - TRBV7-2 - TGTGCCAGCAGCCTCTACAGGAACAATGAGCAGTTCTTC CASSLYRNNEQFF
TRBJ2-2 TRBD2 TRBV5-1 once TGCGCCAGCAGCTTGGTTGCGGGGGGGAACACCGGGGAGCTGTTTTTT CASSLVAGGNTGELFF
TRBJ1-1 - TRBV3-1/TRBV3-2 - TGTGCCAGCAGCCAAGACGGGGTGAACACTGAAGCTTTCTTT CASSQDGVNTEAFF
TRBJ2-7 - TRBV7-2 once TGTGCCAGCAGCTTAGCGAACGGCGGAACCTACGAGCAGTACTTC CASSLANGGTYEQYF
TRBJ1-4 - TRBV11-2 - TGTGCCAGCAGCTTAGTAGGGGGGGCGCGGGGTGAAAAACTGTTTTTT CASSLVGGARGEKLFF
TRBJ2-7 - TRBV2 few TGTGCCGGCGGGGCCTGGTCCTACGAGCAGTACTTC CAGGAWSYEQYF
TRBJ2-1 TRBD2 TRBV7-3 - TGTGCCAGCAGCTTAACGTTGACTAGCAGGAATGAGCAGTTCTTC CASSLTLTSRNEQFF